The rows below give T cell receptor beta chains drawn from one sample of a study of cytomegalovirus exposure and HLA in healthy donors. Using immunoSEQ multiplex PCR, the repertoire was profiled, and TCRdb retains in-frame clones only, with some absent. The table includes some 180,000 clones, about four fifths detected once. The sample was PBMCs. Receptors were obtained from a male donor in good health and CMV-seronegative. CDR3s leave out the opening cysteine and the closing phenylalanine or tryptophan. Size is stated for part of the rows, as once, few or many counts, or as a class when the clone is expanded.

v_gene: TRBV6-1
abundance: NA
j_gene: TRBJ1-5
CDR3aa: ASSLGQGDNQPQH

v_gene: TRBV4-1
abundance: NA
j_gene: TRBJ2-2
CDR3aa: ASSLIADDTGELF

v_gene: TRBV9
abundance: NA
j_gene: TRBJ2-3
CDR3aa: ASSPQAGFSTDTQY

v_gene: TRBV28
abundance: few
j_gene: TRBJ1-2
CDR3aa: ASSPGVNYGYT

v_gene: TRBV5-5
abundance: NA
j_gene: TRBJ1-2
CDR3aa: ASTSIQVGYGYT

v_gene: TRBV30
abundance: few
j_gene: TRBJ2-3
CDR3aa: AWSRGGDTDTQY

v_gene: TRBV7-2
abundance: NA
j_gene: TRBJ2-7
CDR3aa: ASSFAYEQY

v_gene: TRBV4-1
abundance: NA
j_gene: TRBJ1-4
CDR3aa: ASSQDGRREKLF

v_gene: TRBV5-1
abundance: NA
j_gene: TRBJ1-4
CDR3aa: ASSLGPEVTNEKLF

v_gene: TRBV19
abundance: NA
j_gene: TRBJ2-7
CDR3aa: ASSDAQGPYYYEQY

v_gene: TRBV6-1
abundance: NA
j_gene: TRBJ1-1
CDR3aa: ASSDRIYWDKMRNTEAF

v_gene: TRBV6-5
abundance: NA
j_gene: TRBJ1-5
CDR3aa: ASSYREGQPQH